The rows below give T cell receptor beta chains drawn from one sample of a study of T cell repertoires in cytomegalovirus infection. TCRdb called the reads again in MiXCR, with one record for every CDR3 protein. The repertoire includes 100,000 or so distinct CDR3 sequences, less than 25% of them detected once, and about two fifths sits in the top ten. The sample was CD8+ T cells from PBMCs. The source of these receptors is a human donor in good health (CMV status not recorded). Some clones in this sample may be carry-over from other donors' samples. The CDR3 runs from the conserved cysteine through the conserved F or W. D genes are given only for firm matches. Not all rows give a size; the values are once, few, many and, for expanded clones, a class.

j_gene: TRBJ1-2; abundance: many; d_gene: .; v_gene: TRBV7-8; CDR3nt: TGTGCCAGCAGCTTAGAAGCGACGGGACTCTATGGCTACACCTTC; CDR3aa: CASSLEATGLYGYTF
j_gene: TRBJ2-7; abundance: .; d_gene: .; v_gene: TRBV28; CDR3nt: TGTGCCAGCAGTCCTGCACAGGCCCCCTACGAGCAGTACTTC; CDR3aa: CASSPAQAPYEQYF
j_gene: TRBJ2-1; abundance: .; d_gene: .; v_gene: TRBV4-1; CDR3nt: TGCGCCAGCAGCCCACTGTTCCCAGGGTATGAGCAGTTCTTC; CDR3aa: CASSPLFPGYEQFF
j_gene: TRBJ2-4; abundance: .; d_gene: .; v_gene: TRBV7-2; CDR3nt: TGTGCCAGCAGCTCACGGACAGTTTCCAAAAACATTCAGTACTTC; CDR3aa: CASSSRTVSKNIQYF
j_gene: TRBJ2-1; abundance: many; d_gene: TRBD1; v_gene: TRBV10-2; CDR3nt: TGCGCCAGCAGGACAGGGAGCTCCTACAATGAGCAGTTCTTC; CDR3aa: CASRTGSSYNEQFF
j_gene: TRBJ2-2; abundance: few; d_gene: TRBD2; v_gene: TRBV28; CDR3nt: TGTGCCAGCCAACTAGCGATCGGCGGGGAGCTGTTTTTT; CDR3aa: CASQLAIGGELFF
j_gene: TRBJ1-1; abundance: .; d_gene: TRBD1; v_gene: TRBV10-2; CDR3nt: TGCGCCAGCAGTCTACGGACAGGGGGGACTGAAGCTTTCTTT; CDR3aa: CASSLRTGGTEAFF
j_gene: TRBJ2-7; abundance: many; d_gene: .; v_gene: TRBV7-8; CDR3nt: TGTGCCAGCAGCTTAGCAACGGGACCCTACGAGCAGTACTTC; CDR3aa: CASSLATGPYEQYF
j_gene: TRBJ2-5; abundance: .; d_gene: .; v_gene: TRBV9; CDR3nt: TGTGCCAGCAGCCCCCCCCGGGGGTCGGGGGAGACCCAGTACTTC; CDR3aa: CASSPPRGSGETQYF
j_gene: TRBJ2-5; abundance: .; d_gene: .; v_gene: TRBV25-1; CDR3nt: TGTGCCAGCAGTGACTGGTCGGGAGAGACCCAGTACTTC; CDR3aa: CASSDWSGETQYF
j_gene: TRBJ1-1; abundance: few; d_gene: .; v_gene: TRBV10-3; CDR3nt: TGTGCCATCAGTGAGTACTCCACGGGAGCTACTGAAGCTTTCTTT; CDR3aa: CAISEYSTGATEAFF
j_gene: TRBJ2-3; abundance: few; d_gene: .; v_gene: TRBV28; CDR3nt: TGTGCCAGCAAGCAGGGGGGGGCGCCCCGGGCCCCCGGTGGAGATACGCAGTATTTT; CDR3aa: CASKQGGAPRAPGGDTQYF
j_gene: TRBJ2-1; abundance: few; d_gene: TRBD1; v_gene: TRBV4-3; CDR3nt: TGCGCCAGCAGCCAAGATCCTCCCACCGGGACAGGGCTCAATGAGCAGTTCTTC; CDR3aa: CASSQDPPTGTGLNEQFF
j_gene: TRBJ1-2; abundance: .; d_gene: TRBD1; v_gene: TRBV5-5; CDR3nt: TGTGCCAGCAGCATCCAACCCGGGACAGGGGAATTCTATGGCTACACCTTC; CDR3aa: CASSIQPGTGEFYGYTF
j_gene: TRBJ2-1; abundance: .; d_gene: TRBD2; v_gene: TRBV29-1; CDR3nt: TGCAGCGTTGCGGGGGGGGCCGGGAATGAGCAGTTCTTC; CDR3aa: CSVAGGAGNEQFF
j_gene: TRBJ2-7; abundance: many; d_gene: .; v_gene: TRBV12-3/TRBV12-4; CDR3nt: TGTGCCAGCAGCGCCGGGACTGTAAATATCGGCGAGCAGTACTTC; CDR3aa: CASSAGTVNIGEQYF
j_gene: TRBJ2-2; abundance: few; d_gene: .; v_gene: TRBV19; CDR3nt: TGTGCCAGTAGTCCCACCGACAGGACCACCGGGGAGCTGTTTTTT; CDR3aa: CASSPTDRTTGELFF
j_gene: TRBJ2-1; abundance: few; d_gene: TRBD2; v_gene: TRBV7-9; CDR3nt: TGTGCCAGCAGCCCCGGACCGGGACTAGCGGGGGTTACCTACAATGAGCAGTTCTTC; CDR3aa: CASSPGPGLAGVTYNEQFF
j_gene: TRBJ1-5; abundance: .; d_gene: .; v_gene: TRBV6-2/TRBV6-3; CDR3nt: TGTGCCAGCAGTTCTCCCGGCCGGAGGAATCAGCCCCAGCATTTT; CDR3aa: CASSSPGRRNQPQHF
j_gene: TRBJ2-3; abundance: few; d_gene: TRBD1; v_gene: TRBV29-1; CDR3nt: TGCAGCGTTGAAGAGGCGGGACAGGGGGTGAGCACAGATACGCAGTATTTT; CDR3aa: CSVEEAGQGVSTDTQYF
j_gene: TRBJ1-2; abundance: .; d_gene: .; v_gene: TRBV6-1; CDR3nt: TGTGCCAGCAAGAAGGGAGCCGGAGCTAACTATGGCTACACCTTC; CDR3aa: CASKKGAGANYGYTF
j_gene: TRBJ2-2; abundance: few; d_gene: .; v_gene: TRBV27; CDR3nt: TGTGCCAGCAACGTGGGTGGAGCCGGGGAGCTGTTTTTT; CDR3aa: CASNVGGAGELFF
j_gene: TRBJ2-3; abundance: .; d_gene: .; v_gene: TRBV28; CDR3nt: TGTGCCAGCAGTTTCCGGACCACCCTTAACACAGATACGCAGTATTTT; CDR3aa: CASSFRTTLNTDTQYF
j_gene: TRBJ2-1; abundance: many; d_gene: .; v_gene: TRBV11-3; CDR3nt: TGTGCCAGCAGCGTAACCGGGGTAGTGGGTGAGCAGTTCTTC; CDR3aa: CASSVTGVVGEQFF
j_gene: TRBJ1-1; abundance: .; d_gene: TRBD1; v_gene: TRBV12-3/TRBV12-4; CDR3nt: TGTGCCAGCAGTCAGGGACAGGCAATAAACACTGAAGCTTTCTTT; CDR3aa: CASSQGQAINTEAFF
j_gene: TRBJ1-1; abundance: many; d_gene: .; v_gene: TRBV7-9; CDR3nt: TGTGCCAGCAGCCACAGGACGGTGATGAACACTGAAGCTTTCTTT; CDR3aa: CASSHRTVMNTEAFF
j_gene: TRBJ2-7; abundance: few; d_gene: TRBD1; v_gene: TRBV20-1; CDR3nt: TGCAGTGCTACGACAGGGACCTACGAGCAGTACTTC; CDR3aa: CSATTGTYEQYF
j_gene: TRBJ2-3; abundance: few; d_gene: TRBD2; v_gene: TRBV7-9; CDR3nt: TGTGCCAGCAAATTCGGGGGGGCTAGCACAGATACGCAGTATTTT; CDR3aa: CASKFGGASTDTQYF
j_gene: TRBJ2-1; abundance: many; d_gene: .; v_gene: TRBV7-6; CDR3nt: TGTGCCAGCAGCTTAGCGGGAGGGGGAGGTGAGCAGTTCTTC; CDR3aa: CASSLAGGGGEQFF
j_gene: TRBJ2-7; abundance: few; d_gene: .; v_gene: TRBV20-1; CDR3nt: TGCAGTGCTAGACCCCCAGGGAACACCTACGAGCAGTACTTC; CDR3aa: CSARPPGNTYEQYF
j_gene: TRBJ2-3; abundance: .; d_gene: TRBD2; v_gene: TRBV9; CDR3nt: TGTGCCAGCAGCGTAATCAATAGCGGGGACACAGATACGCAGTATTTT; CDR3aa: CASSVINSGDTDTQYF
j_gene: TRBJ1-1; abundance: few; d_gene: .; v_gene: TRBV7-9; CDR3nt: TGTGCCAGCAGCCCGGGCCGCGGGTACACTGAAGCTTTCTTT; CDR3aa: CASSPGRGYTEAFF
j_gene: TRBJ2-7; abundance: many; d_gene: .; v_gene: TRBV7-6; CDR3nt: TGTGCCAGCAGCTTAGAACAGCCTCCCTACGAGCAGTACTTC; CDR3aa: CASSLEQPPYEQYF
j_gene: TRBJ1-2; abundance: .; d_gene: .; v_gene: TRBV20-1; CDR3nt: TGCAGTGCTCGCCCAGGGTATTGGGATAATGGCTACACCTTC; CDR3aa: CSARPGYWDNGYTF
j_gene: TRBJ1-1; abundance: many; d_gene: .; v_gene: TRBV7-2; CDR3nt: TGTGCCAGCAGCAAAAAGACAGGCTCGAACACTGAAGCTTTCTTT; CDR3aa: CASSKKTGSNTEAFF
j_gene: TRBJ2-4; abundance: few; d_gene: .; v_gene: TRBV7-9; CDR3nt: TGTGCCAGCAGCTCGAACGCAGGGGTGAACATTCAGTACTTC; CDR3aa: CASSSNAGVNIQYF
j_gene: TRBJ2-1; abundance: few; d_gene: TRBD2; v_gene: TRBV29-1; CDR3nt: TGCAGCGTACGGACTAGCGGGAGGGCCATTTACAATGAGCAGTTCTTC; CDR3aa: CSVRTSGRAIYNEQFF
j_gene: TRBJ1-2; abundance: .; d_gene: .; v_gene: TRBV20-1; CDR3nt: TGCAGTGCTAGAGAAGGCCAGTTGGGGGCCTATGGCTACACCTTC; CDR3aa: CSAREGQLGAYGYTF
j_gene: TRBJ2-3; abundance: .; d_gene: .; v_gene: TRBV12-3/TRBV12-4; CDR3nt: TGTGCCAGCAGTTTCAGGGTAGGGACAGATACGCAGTATTTT; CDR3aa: CASSFRVGTDTQYF
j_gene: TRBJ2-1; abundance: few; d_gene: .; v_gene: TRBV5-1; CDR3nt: TGCGCCAGCAGCTCACCTCACGACAGGCTCGACTACAATGAGCAGTTCTTC; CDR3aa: CASSSPHDRLDYNEQFF